This section outlines one T cell receptor (beta chain) sequence together with its context. Which antigen it targets is not known. Per-base qualities were not stored, and no clone one base away is much larger. CDR1 and CDR2 are drawn from the germline V gene: MNHNS, SASEGT. Inclusive of the bounding cysteine and phenylalanine, the CDR3 is 14 residues long. Left in the record is the CDR3 DNA by itself, 42 bases read in frame from the first base. A history of other malignancies or of prior chemotherapy or radiotherapy was absent in all patients, and node-negative disease was shown on CT and PET/CT in all patients. At each of two time points, around 6 milliliters of peripheral venous blood were collected into EDTA tubes. PBMCs were isolated by Ficoll-Paque Plus density-gradient centrifugation. Right after collection, samples were kept at -80 degrees C until analysis. The data derive from a study of prognosis after radiotherapy for stage I lung cancer (dated by TCRdb to the early 2020s). Concerning the study at large: Between early 2018 and early 2019, approximately 18 stage I NSCLC patients were enrolled in Nanjing, China. About 15 of the patients were found to have newly diagnosed primary stage I lung tumors, and about five were living with oligometastatic NSCLC after surgical resection of the primary tumor. All patients were regarded as medically inoperable, because of comorbidities in approximately twelve patients and refusal of surgery in several patients. The cohort included approximately 13 men and roughly 6 women, with a median age of approximately 73 years and a range of roughly 53 to 90 years. Roughly 12 patients had adenocarcinoma and over five had squamous cell carcinoma as the tumor histology. SBRT was given in 3 to 5 fractions with a biologically effective dose of at least 100 Gy, using image-guided IMRT or VMAT. No patient received concurrent therapy alongside SBRT. Four of the 19 patients developed distant metastases after SBRT, at a median of roughly seven months; the other 15 showed no significant progression. The study profiled peripheral blood TCR beta repertoires from stage I NSCLC patients before and after stereotactic body radiotherapy and related them to distant failure. A total of approximately 38 blood samples from approximately 20 patients were sequenced, with one sample obtained before and one obtained after SBRT for each patient.

General study outcomes and caveats: All reported P values were unadjusted for multiple comparisons. Differences by metastasis status were reportedly seen in TRBV and TRBJ usage frequencies, involving two V genes at baseline and, after SBRT, under ten V genes and two J genes. Post-SBRT Shannon entropy and its change from baseline were lower in patients who developed distant metastases; baseline Shannon entropy was not associated with metastases. Whether the expanded TCR clones were tumor-specific was not determined. Limitations of the study included a small cohort and short follow-up, and the study findings need independent validation. After SBRT, the number of unique TCR clones decreased (median about 10,000 before versus 6,500 to 7,000 after; Wilcoxon paired P=0.011).

The TCR beta CDR3 region was amplified from genomic DNA by two rounds of multiplex PCR. In the first round of PCR, primers specific to each TRBV and TRBJ gene were used, and the primer sequences are filed in Chinese patent CN105087789A. The second PCR round used universal primers. The Roche High Pure PCR Template Preparation Kit was used to extract genomic DNA from the frozen PBMCs. An Illumina HiSeq 3000 was used to sequence the libraries paired-end with 151 bp reads. Processing in the source paper ran as follows. CutAdapt was used to discard raw reads that did not contain the multiplex PCR primer sequences. High-quality paired reads were merged into contigs with PEAR. By aligning each contig to reference sequences, MiXCR assigned the TRB V, D and J gene segments to that contig. CDR3 sequences were clustered by base quality and sequence similarity to remove sequencing errors. Shannon entropy normalized by the natural log of productive TCR sequence number was used as the measure of diversity. Clonality was computed as one minus the ratio of Shannon entropy to the natural log of the number of unique clonotypes. Using the Youden index from ROC curves, the researchers picked the repertoire-metric cut-offs for progression-free survival, and all analyses were carried out in R 3.5.3. Clones were called with MiXCR by TCRdb after fastp trimmed the public reads at Q25, and only in-frame beta chains were retained. For every CDR3 protein sequence, its rows merge into one entry that carries the most common genes and DNA. TCRdb assigned the V and J calls; the authors' analysis was not used. The sample table records approximately 18,000 distinct CDR3 sequences; around half of these occur just once. Approximately 32% of the sample belongs to the ten largest clones.

The sequence was collected from a donor at least 50 years old with non-small cell lung cancer. The sequencing used PBMCs, collected before or after stereotactic body radiation therapy (not recorded which). The chain uses TRBV6-1 and TRBJ1-1; too little of a D gene remains to name it. In nucleotide form, the sequence is TGTGCAGGCAGCCCCAAGGATGAGAACACTGAAGCTTTCTTT. This yields the protein CAGSPKDENTEAFF.